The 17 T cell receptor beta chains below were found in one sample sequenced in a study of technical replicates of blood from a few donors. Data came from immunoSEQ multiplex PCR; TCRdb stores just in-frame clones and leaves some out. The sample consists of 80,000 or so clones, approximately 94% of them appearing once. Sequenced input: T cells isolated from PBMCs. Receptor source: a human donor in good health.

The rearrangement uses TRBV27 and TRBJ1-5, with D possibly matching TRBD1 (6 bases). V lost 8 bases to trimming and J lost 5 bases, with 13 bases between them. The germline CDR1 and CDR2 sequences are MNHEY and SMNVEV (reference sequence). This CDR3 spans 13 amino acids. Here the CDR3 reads CASVGGQDQPQHF. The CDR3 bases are TGTGCCAGCGTAGGGGGTCAAGATCAGCCCCAGCATTTT.

The CDR3 bases are TGTGCCAGCAGTGAGGGACTCAACAATGAAAAACTGTTTTTT. Amino acids: CASSEGLNNEKLFF. The rearrangement links TRBV6-1 to TRBJ1-4, with D maybe TRBD1 (5 bases). CDR1 is MNHNS, CDR2 SASEGT, per germline. V was clipped by 3 bases and J by 5 bases, with 10 bases between them. There are 14 residues in the CDR3.

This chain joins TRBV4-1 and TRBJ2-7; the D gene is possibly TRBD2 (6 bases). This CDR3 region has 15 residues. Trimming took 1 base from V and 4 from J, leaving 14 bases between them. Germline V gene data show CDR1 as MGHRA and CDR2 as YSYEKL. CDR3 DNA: TGCGCCAGCAGCCAAGCCCCGGGACTCTCTTACGAGCAGTACTTC. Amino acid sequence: CASSQAPGLSYEQYF.

In nucleotides, the CDR3 is TGTGCCAGTAGTATAGGCTCTAGCGGGGGCTACGAGCAGTACTTC. Translation: CASSIGSSGGYEQYF. The V gene is TRBV19, the J gene TRBJ2-7, with 10 bases fitting TRBD2. The V and J ends lost 1 base and 3 bases, in that order; junction bases with no gene match: 3. The germline V gene encodes CDR1 LNHDA and CDR2 SQIVND (reference sequence). CDR3 length: 15 residues.

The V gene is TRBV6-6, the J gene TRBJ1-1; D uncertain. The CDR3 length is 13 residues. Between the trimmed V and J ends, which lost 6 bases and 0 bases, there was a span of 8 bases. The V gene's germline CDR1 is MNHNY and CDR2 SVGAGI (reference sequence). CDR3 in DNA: TGTGCCAGCAGATTAACGGTGAACACTGAAGCTTTCTTT. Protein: CASRLTVNTEAFF.

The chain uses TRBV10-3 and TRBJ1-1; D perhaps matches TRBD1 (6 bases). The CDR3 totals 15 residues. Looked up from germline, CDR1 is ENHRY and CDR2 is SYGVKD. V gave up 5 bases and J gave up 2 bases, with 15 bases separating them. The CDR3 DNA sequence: TGTGCCATCAGTACCTCTCGGACAGAAAACACTGAAGCTTTCTTT. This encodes CAISTSRTENTEAFF.

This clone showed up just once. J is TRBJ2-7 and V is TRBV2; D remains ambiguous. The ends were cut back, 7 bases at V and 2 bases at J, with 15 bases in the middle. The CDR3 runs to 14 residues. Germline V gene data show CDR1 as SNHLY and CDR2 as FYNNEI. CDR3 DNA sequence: TGTGCCAGCATATCTGCGGCCCCTACCTACGAGCAGTACTTC. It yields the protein CASISAAPTYEQYF.

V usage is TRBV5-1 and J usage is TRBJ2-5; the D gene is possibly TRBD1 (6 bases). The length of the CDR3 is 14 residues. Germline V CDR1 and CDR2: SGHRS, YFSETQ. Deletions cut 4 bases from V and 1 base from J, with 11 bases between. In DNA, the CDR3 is TGCGCCAGCAGCGTCCGGGACATCCAAGAGACCCAGTACTTC. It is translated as CASSVRDIQETQYF.

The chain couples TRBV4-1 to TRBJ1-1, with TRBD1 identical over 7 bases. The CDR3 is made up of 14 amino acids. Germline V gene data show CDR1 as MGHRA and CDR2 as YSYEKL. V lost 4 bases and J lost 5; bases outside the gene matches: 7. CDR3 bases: TGCGCCAGCAGCCTCGACAGGGTCCGGACTGAAGCTTTCTTT. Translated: CASSLDRVRTEAFF.

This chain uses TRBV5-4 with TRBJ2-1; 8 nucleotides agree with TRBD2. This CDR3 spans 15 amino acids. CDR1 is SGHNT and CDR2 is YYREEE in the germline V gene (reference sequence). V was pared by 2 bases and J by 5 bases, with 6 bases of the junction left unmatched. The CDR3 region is CASSLIAGRNNEQFF. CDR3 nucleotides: TGTGCCAGCAGCTTAATAGCGGGAAGGAACAATGAGCAGTTCTTC.

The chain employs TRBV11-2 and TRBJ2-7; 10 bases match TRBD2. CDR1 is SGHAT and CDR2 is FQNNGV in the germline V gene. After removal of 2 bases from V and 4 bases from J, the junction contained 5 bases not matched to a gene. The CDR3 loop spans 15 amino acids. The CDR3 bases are TGTGCCAGCAGCTTATCTAGCGGGAGAGTTTACGAGCAGTACTTC. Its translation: CASSLSSGRVYEQYF.

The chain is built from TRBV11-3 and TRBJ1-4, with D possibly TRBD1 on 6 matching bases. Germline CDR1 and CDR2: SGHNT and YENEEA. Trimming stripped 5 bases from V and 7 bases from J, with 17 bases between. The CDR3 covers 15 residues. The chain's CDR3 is CASSAAGTMGEKLFF. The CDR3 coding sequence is TGTGCCAGCAGCGCAGCGGGGACAATGGGTGAAAAACTGTTTTTT.

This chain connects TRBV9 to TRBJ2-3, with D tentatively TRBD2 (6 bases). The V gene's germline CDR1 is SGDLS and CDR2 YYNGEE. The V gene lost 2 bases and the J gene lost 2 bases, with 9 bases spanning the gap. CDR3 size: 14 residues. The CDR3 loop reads CASSVSSVTDTQYF. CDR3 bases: TGTGCCAGCAGCGTTTCTAGCGTCACAGATACGCAGTATTTT. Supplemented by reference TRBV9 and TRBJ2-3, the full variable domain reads DSGVTQTPKHLITATGQRVTLRCSPRSGDLSVYWYQQSLDQGLQFLIQYYNGEERAKGNILERFSAQQFPDLHSELNLSSLELGDSALYFCASSVSSVTDTQYFGPGTRLTVL.

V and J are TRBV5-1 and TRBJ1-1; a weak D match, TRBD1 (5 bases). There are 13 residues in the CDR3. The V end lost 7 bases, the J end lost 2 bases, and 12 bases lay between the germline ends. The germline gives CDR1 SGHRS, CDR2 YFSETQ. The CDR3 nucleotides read TGCGCCAGCGGGGGGGGGTATAACACTGAAGCTTTCTTT. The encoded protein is CASGGGYNTEAFF.

The CDR3 protein is CASRLTGEGGTDTQYF. The CDR3, as DNA: TGTGCCAGCAGATTGACAGGGGAAGGGGGCACAGATACGCAGTATTTT. This chain links TRBV6-6 with TRBJ2-3, with 8 bases fitting TRBD1. V trimming: 6 bases; J trimming: 1 base; junction bases outside the gene matches: 9. The CDR3 has 16 amino acids. Germline CDR1 and CDR2: MNHNY and SVGAGI (reference sequence).

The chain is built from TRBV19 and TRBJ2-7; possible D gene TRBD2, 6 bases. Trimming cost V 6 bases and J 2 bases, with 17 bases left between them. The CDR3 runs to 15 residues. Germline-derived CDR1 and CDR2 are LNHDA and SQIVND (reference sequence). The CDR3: CASSPGTLTPYEQYF. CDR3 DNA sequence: TGTGCCAGTAGCCCAGGGACTTTGACCCCCTACGAGCAGTACTTC.

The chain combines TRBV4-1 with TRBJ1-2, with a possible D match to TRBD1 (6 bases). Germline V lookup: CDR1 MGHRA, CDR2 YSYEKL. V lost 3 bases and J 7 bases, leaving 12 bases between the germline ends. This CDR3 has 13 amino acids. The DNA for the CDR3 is TGCGCCAGCAGCCACCCGGACAGCTCTGGCTACACCTTC. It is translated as CASSHPDSSGYTF.